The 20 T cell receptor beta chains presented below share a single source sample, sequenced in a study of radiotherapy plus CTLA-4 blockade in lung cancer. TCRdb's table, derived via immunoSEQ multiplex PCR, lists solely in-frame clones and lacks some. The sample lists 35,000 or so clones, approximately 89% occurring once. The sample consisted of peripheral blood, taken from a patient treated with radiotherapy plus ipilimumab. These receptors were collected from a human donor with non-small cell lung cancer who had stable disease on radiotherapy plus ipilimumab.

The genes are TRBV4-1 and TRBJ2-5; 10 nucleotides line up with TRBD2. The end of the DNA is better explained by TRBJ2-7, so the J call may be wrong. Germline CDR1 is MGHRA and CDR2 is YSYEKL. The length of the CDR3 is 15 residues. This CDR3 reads CASSQDLAGEYEQYF. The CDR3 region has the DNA TGCGCCAGCAGCCAAGACCTAGCGGGAGAGTACGAGCAGTACTTC.

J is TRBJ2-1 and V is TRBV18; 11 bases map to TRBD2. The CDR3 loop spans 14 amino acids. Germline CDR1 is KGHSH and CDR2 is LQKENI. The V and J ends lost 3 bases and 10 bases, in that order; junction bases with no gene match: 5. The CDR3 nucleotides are TGTGCCAGCTCACCTTCGCGGACTAGCGGGGAGCAGTTCTTC. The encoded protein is CASSPSRTSGEQFF.

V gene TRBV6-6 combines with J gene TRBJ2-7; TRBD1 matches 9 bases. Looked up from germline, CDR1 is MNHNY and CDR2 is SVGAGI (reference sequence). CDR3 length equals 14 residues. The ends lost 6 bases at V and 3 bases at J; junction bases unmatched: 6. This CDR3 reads CASSRDRVSYEQYF. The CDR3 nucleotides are TGTGCCAGCAGCCGGGACAGGGTTAGCTACGAGCAGTACTTC.

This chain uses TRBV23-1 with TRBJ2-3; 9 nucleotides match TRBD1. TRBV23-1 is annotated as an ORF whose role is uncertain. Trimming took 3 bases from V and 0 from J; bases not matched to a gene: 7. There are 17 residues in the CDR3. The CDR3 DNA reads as TGCGCCAGCAGTCACCCAGACAGGGGGGGAAGCACAGATACGCAGTATTTT. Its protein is CASSHPDRGGSTDTQYF.

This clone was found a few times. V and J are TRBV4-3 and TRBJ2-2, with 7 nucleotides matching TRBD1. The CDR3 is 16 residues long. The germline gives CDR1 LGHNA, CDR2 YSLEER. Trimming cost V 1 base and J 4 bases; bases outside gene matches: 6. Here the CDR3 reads CASSQVPTGSTGELFF. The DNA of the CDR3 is TGCGCCAGCAGCCAAGTCCCGACAGGGTCCACCGGGGAGCTGTTTTTT.

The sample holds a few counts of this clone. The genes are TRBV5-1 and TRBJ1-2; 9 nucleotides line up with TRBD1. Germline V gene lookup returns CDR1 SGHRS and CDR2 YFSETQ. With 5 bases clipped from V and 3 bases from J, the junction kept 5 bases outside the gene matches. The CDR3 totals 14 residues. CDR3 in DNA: TGCGCCAGCAGTCCTGGGACAGGGTACTATGGCTACACCTTC. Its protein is CASSPGTGYYGYTF.

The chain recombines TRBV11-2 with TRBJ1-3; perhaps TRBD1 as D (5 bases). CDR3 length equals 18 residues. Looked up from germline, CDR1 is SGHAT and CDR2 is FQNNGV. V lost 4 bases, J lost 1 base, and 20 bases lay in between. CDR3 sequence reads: CASSSSPRIDSSGNTIYF. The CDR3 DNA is TGTGCCAGCAGCTCAAGCCCCCGCATTGACAGTTCTGGAAACACCATATATTTT.

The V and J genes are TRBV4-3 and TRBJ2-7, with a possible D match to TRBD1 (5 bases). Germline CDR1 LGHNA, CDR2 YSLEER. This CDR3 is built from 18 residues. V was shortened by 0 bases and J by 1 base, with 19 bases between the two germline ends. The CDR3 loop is CASSQDAVRAGPSYEQYF. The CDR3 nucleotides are TGCGCCAGCAGCCAAGATGCGGTCAGGGCCGGCCCGTCCTACGAGCAGTACTTC.

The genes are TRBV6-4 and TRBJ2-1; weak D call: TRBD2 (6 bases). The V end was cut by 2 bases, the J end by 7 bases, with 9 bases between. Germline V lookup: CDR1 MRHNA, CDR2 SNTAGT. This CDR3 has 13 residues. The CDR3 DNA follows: TGTGCCAGCAGTGACACGGGAGTGAATGAGCAGTTCTTC. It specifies CASSDTGVNEQFF.

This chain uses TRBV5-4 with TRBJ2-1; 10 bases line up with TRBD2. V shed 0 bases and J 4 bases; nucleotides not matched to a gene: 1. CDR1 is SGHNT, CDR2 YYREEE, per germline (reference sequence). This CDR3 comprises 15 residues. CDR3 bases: TGTGCCAGCAGCTTGGGGACTAGCGGTTACAATGAGCAGTTCTTC. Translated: CASSLGTSGYNEQFF.

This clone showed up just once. The CDR3: CASSWVESYEQYF. The CDR3, as DNA: TGCGCCAGCAGCTGGGTGGAGTCCTACGAGCAGTACTTC. This chain uses TRBV5-1 with TRBJ2-7; D is uncertain. The V end lost 3 bases, the J end lost 1 base, and 8 bases lay between the germline ends. The CDR3 runs 13 residues. CDR1 is SGHRS and CDR2 is YFSETQ in the germline V gene.

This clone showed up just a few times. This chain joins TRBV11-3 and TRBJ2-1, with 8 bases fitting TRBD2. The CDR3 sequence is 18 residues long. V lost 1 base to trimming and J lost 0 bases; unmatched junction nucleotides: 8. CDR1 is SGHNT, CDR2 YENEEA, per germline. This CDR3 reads CASSLGVTSGVSYNEQFF. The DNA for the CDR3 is TGTGCCAGCAGCTTAGGGGTCACTAGCGGAGTCTCCTACAATGAGCAGTTCTTC.

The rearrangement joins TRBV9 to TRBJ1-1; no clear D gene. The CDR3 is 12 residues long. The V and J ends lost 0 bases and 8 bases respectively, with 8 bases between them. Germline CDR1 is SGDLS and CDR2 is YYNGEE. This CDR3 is CASSVGGREAFF. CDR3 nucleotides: TGTGCCAGCAGCGTAGGAGGCCGGGAAGCTTTCTTT. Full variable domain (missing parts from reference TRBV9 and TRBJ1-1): DSGVTQTPKHLITATGQRVTLRCSPRSGDLSVYWYQQSLDQGLQFLIQYYNGEERAKGNILERFSAQQFPDLHSELNLSSLELGDSALYFCASSVGGREAFFGQGTRLTVV.

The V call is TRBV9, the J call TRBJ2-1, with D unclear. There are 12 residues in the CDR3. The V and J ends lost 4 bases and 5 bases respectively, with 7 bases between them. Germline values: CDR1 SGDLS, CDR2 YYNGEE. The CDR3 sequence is CASSTTDNEQFF. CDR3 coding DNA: TGTGCCAGCAGCACGACTGACAATGAGCAGTTCTTC.

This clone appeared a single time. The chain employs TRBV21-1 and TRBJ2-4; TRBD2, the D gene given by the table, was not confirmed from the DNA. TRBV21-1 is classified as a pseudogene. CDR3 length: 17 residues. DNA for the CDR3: TGTGCCAGACGAGCGATTAGCAGCGCTTCGGCCAAAAACATTCAGTACTTC. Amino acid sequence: CARRAISSASAKNIQYF.

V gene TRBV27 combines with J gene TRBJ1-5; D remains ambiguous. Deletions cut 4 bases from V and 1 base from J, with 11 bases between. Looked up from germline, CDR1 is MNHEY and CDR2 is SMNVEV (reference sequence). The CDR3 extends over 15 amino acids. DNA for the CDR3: TGTGCCAGCAGTTCTGGCGGCGGAAGCAATCAGCCCCAGCATTTT. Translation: CASSSGGGSNQPQHF.

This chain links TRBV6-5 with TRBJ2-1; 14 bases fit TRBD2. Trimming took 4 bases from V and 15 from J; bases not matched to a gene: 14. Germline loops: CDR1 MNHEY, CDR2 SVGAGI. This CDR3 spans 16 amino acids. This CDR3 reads CASSSLGLAGGLPPFF. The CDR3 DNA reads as TGTGCCAGCAGTTCCCTTGGACTAGCGGGAGGTCTACCCCCGTTCTTC.

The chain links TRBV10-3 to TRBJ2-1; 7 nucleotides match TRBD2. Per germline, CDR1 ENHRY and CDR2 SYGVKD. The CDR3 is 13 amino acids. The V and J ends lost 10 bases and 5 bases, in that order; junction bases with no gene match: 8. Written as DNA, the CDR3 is TGTGCCACCCGAGGGGAGGGGCACAATGAGCAGTTCTTC. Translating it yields CATRGEGHNEQFF.

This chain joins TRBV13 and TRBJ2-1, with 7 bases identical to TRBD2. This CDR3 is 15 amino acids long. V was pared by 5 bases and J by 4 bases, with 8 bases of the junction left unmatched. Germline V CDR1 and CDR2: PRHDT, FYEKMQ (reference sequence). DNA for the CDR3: TGTGCCAGCAGCCCAAGCGGGGAGGGATACAATGAGCAGTTCTTC. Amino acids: CASSPSGEGYNEQFF.

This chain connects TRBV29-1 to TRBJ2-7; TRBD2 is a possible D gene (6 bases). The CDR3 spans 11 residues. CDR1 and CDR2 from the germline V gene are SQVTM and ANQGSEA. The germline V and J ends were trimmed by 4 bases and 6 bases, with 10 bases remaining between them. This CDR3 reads CSVGLGREQYF. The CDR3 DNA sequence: TGCAGCGTTGGACTAGGCCGCGAGCAGTACTTC.